One and the same sample provided the 12 T cell receptor beta chains below, sequenced in a study of OX40 agonist ivuxolimab in advanced cancers. TCRdb's copy holds only in-frame clones and misses some; the assay was immunoSEQ multiplex PCR. The profile covers 76,000 or so clones, with roughly 85% appearing a single time and 0.61% taken by the ten largest. Sequenced material: CD4+ or CD8+ T cells sorted from blood, taken in a trial of the OX40 agonist ivuxolimab. Source of these receptors: an adult with an advanced solid tumor such as melanoma, head and neck, liver or kidney cancer.

The chain uses TRBV6-5 and TRBJ1-5; 8 bases agree with TRBD1. The CDR3 sequence is 16 residues long. Germline V lookup: CDR1 MNHEY, CDR2 SVGAGI. V trimming: 4 bases; J trimming: 3 bases; junction bases outside the gene matches: 8. The chain's CDR3 is CASSSGTGHPNQPQHF. The DNA for the CDR3 is TGTGCCAGCAGTTCCGGGACAGGTCACCCCAATCAGCCCCAGCATTTT.

This chain joins TRBV5-4 and TRBJ2-3; maybe TRBD1 (5 bases). Germline-derived CDR1 and CDR2 are SGHNT and YYREEE (reference sequence). V lost 1 base to trimming and J lost 0 bases, with 6 bases between them. The CDR3 spans 14 residues. The CDR3: CASSLQGSTDTQYF. The DNA for the CDR3 is TGTGCCAGCAGCTTGCAGGGAAGCACAGATACGCAGTATTTT.

This clone has just one count. The chain couples TRBV19 to TRBJ1-6, with TRBD1 identical over 10 bases. The CDR3 totals 14 residues. With 6 bases clipped from V and 7 bases from J, the junction kept 3 bases outside the gene matches. Germline V gene data show CDR1 as LNHDA and CDR2 as SQIVND (reference sequence). This chain's CDR3 is CASSDRGRNSPLHF. Written as DNA, the CDR3 is TGTGCCAGTAGCGACAGGGGGCGGAATTCACCCCTCCACTTT.

The rearrangement links TRBV18 to TRBJ2-6; perhaps TRBD1 as D (6 bases). This CDR3 is 18 amino acids long. V gave up 8 bases and J gave up 4 bases, with 24 bases separating them. Germline V CDR1 and CDR2: KGHSH, LQKENI. The CDR3 is CASHPRTVTFSGANVLTF. For the CDR3, the DNA is TGTGCCAGCCACCCTAGGACAGTTACTTTCTCCGGGGCCAACGTCCTGACTTTC.

The J gene is TRBJ1-1, the V gene TRBV4-2; no definite D call. Looked up from germline, CDR1 is LGHNA and CDR2 is YNFKEQ. V was cut by 0 bases and J by 4 bases, with 15 bases left in between. The CDR3 runs 16 residues. Here the CDR3 reads CASSQDRRQKGTEAFF. The DNA for the CDR3 is TGTGCCAGCAGCCAAGATCGACGGCAGAAGGGCACTGAAGCTTTCTTT.

V gene TRBV6-5 combines with J gene TRBJ1-5, with D unresolved. The germline CDR1 and CDR2 sequences are MNHEY and SVGAGI. The CDR3 spans 15 residues. V shed 0 bases and J shed 5 bases, with 11 bases lying between them. The CDR3, as DNA: TGTGCCAGCAGTTACTCTCGGACGGGAGATCAGCCCCAGCATTTT. It codes for CASSYSRTGDQPQHF.

The chain couples TRBV9 to TRBJ1-2, with TRBD1 as a possible D gene (5 bases). Germline V CDR1 and CDR2: SGDLS, YYNGEE. The CDR3 loop spans 15 amino acids. V dropped 5 bases and J dropped 4 bases, with 18 bases sitting between them. CDR3 sequence: CASRGRAGTAYGYTF. CDR3 DNA: TGTGCCAGCAGGGGTCGAGCTGGGACGGCCTATGGCTACACCTTC.

The gene calls are TRBV7-3 and TRBJ2-5; maybe TRBD1 (6 bases). The CDR3 has 16 amino acids. With 5 bases removed from V and 4 bases from J, the gap between germline ends came to 20 bases. The germline V gene encodes CDR1 SGHTA and CDR2 FQGTGA. CDR3 DNA sequence: TGTGCCAGCAGCCAGTCGGGACCAATAGGGGGAGAGACCCAGTACTTC. This encodes CASSQSGPIGGETQYF.

V and J are TRBV7-8 and TRBJ1-2, with TRBD1 as a possible D gene (6 bases). V gave up 1 base and J gave up 7 bases, with 13 bases separating them. The germline V gene has CDR1 SGHVS and CDR2 FQNEAQ. The CDR3 spans 14 residues. CDR3 bases: TGTGCCAGCAGCTTAGGGGGGGCTCCTTCTGGCTACACCTTC. Protein product: CASSLGGAPSGYTF.

This rearrangement joins TRBV18 to TRBJ1-1, with a possible D match to TRBD1 (6 bases). Between the trimmed V and J ends, which lost 2 bases and 2 bases, there was a span of 12 bases. This CDR3 has 15 residues. CDR1 KGHSH and CDR2 LQKENI come from the germline V gene. CDR3 region: CASSPNVGGNTEAFF. The DNA for the CDR3 is TGTGCCAGCTCACCAAACGTCGGGGGCAACACTGAAGCTTTCTTT.

The chain joins TRBV4-3 to TRBJ1-1, with D perhaps TRBD1 (6 bases). The V gene's germline CDR1 is LGHNA and CDR2 YSLEER. V dropped 0 bases and J dropped 10 bases, with 24 bases sitting between them. The CDR3 is made up of 17 amino acids. CDR3 amino acids: CASSQEHRGGANGAAFF. CDR3 bases: TGCGCCAGCAGCCAAGAACATCGCGGGGGCGCGAATGGAGCAGCTTTCTTT.

The chain joins TRBV19 to TRBJ1-1; TRBD1 matches 7 bases. Germline-derived CDR1 and CDR2 are LNHDA and SQIVND (reference sequence). The junction had 6 bases not matched to a gene; V was cut back by 2 bases and J by 3 bases. The CDR3 length is 15 residues. The CDR3: CASSIWSQGYTEAFF. DNA of the CDR3: TGTGCCAGTAGTATATGGTCACAGGGGTACACTGAAGCTTTCTTT.